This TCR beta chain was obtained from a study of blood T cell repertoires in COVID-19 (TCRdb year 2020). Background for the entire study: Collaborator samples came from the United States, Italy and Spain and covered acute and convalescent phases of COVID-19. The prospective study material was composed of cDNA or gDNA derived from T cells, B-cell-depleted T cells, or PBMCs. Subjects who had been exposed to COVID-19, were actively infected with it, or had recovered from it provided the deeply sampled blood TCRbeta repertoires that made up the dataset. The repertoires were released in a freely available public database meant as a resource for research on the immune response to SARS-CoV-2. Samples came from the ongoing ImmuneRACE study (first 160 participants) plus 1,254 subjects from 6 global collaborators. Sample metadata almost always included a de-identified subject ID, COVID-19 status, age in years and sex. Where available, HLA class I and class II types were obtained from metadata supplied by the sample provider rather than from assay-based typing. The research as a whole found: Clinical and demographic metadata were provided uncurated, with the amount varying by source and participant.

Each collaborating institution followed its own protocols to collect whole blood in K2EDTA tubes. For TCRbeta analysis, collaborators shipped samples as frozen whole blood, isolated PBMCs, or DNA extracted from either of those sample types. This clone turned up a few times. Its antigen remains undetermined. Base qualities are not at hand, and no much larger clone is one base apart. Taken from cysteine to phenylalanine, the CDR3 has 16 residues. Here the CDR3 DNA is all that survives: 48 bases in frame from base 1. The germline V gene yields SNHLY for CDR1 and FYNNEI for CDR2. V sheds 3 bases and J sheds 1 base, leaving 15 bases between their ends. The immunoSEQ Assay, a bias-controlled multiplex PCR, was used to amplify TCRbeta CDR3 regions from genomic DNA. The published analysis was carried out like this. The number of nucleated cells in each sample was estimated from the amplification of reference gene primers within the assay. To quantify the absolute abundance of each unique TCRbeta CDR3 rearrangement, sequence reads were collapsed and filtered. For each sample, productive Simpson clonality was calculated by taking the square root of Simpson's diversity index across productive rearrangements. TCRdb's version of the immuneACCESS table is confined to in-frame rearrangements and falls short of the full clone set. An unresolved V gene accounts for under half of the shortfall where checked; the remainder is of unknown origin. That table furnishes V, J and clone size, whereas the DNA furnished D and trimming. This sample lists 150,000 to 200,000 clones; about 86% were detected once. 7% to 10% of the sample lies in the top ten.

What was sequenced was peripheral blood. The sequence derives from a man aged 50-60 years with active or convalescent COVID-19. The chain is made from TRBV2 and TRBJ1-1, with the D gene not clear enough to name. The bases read TGTGCCAGCAGTGAGGCCTCCAGAGGTGGGAACACTGAAGCTTTCTTT. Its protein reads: CASSEASRGGNTEAFF.